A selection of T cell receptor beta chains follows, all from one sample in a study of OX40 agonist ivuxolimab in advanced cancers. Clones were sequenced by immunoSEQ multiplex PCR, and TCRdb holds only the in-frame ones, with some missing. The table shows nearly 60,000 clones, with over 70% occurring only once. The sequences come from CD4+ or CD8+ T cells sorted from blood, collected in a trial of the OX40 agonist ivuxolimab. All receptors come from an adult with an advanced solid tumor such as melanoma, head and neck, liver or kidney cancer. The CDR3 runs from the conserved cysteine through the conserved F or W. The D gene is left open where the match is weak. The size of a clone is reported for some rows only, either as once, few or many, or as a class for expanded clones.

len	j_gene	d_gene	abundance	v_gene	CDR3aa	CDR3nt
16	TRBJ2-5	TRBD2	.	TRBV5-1	CASSQGLAGVGETQYF	TGCGCCAGCAGCCAAGGACTAGCGGGAGTTGGAGAGACCCAGTACTTC
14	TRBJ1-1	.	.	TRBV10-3	CAISEGVENTEAFF	TGTGCCATCAGTGAAGGGGTGGAGAACACTGAAGCTTTCTTT
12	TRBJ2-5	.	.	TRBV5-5	CASSPLRETQYF	TGTGCCAGCAGCCCACTTCGAGAGACCCAGTACTTC
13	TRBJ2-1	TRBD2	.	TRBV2	CASSSGLAGEQFF	TGTGCCAGCAGTTCCGGACTAGCGGGGGAGCAGTTCTTC
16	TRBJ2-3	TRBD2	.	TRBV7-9	CASSPRGAGASDTQYF	TGTGCCAGCAGCCCCCGAGGAGCGGGAGCTTCAGATACGCAGTATTTT
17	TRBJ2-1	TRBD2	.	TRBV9	CASSPLTSGSPVDEQFF	TGTGCCAGCAGCCCCCTGACTAGCGGATCCCCCGTCGATGAGCAGTTCTTC
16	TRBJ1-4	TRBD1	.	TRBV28	CASSLSGGGFGEKLFF	TGTGCCAGCAGTTTATCAGGGGGCGGTTTTGGTGAAAAACTGTTTTTT
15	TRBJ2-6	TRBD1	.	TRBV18	CASSLQGTGANVLTF	TGTGCCAGCTCACTACAGGGGACTGGGGCCAACGTCCTGACTTTC
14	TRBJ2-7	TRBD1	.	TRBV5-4	CASREGQGAHEQYF	TGTGCCAGCAGGGAAGGACAGGGGGCTCACGAGCAGTACTTC
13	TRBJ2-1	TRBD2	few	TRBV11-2	CASGLAGYNEQFF	TGTGCCAGCGGACTAGCGGGGTACAATGAGCAGTTCTTC